This TCR beta chain comes out of a study of metastatic and nonmetastatic thyroid tumors. Study background: Patients with malignant and benign thyroid disease provided blood and tumor or nodule tissue, whose repertoires were compared. General study results and limits: Reported TCR beta diversity, measured in blood and tumor, was significantly higher for malignant thyroid tumors than for benign nodules.

This clone was observed at least ten times. The antigen remains unidentified. Original analysis: The authors used CDR3 differences across clinicopathological groups to build a distant-metastasis classifier for papillary thyroid cancer. TCRdb re-called the PCR reads via MiXCR. Clone size and V and J calls follow TCRdb, not the original study. The sample has roughly 40,000 clones; approximately 17% are singletons. Per germline, CDR1 MNHEY and CDR2 SVGAGI. The V end was cut by 0 bases, the J end by 8 bases, with 19 bases between. The length of the CDR3 is 16 residues. Ahead of thyroid surgery, no patient had received treatment of any kind.

The V and J genes are TRBV6-5 and TRBJ1-2, with a tentative D call TRBD1 (5 bases). Sequenced: tumor tissue. This clonotype was sampled from a female donor with papillary thyroid cancer or a benign thyroid nodule (not recorded which). Some clones in this sample may be carry-over from other donors' samples. The CDR3, as DNA: TGTGCCAGCAGTTACTCTACCCCAGGGCCGGCGGGGGGCTACACCTTC. It is translated as CASSYSTPGPAGGYTF.